This T cell receptor beta chain was identified during a study of CD8 T cells in Susac syndrome. The table lists this clonotype with a few counts. The CDR3 has 13 residues. The V end was cut by 2 bases, the J end by 3 bases, with 8 bases between. CDR1 LGHDT and CDR2 YNNKEL come from the germline V gene (reference sequence). Reverse transcription of about 0.5 to 1 ug RNA used random hexamers. Each CDR3 protein is one row after TCRdb ran MiXCR on the immunoSEQ multiplex PCR reads. The sample comprises about 210,000 distinct CDR3 sequences, approximately 95% of which are singletons, and roughly 0.1% rests with the top ten.

This receptor was identified in a human donor in good health. This chain connects TRBV3-1 to TRBJ2-7; D might be TRBD2 (5 bases). The sample comprised CD4+ T cells from PBMCs. CDR3 amino acids: CASSQSGGYEQYV. CDR3 DNA: TGTGCCAGCAGCCAATCCGGAGGCTACGAGCAGTACGTC.